This record covers a single T cell receptor beta chain. Its antigen is still unknown. Base qualities are missing; no much larger clone stands one base away. The identical CDR3 is also encoded by other nucleotide sequences in the sample. The donors were healthy, HIV-negative adults with no recently reported acute infections or vaccinations. All donors were Caucasian adults living in Nashville, Tennessee, USA. CD4+ T cells were enriched by magnetic negative selection; naive cells were then positively selected on CD45RA, and the negative fraction formed the memory subset. After blood collection by leukapheresis, PBMCs were isolated using Ficoll-Histopaque density gradient centrifugation and then cryopreserved in the vapor phase of liquid nitrogen. Analytical flow cytometry was used to check the purity and quantity of each magnetically sorted T cell population. Each sorted fraction had its genomic DNA isolated and then quantified by UV absorbance on a Nanodrop 2000c.

TCR CDR3 regions were amplified from genomic DNA by multiplex PCR using the deep immunoSEQ assay. Extracted genomic DNA from each cell subset was spread evenly across all wells of several immunoSEQ 96-well plates, with each plate serving as a replicate. Each replicate PCR for sorted subsets received roughly 0.2 ug genomic DNA, equal to about 30,000 T cell genomes. Purified libraries were measured with a Qubit 3.0 fluorometer, size-checked on a Bioanalyzer 2100, and measured again with the KAPA Library Quantification kit. A separate single-read 150-cycle Illumina NextSeq 550 flow cell was used to sequence each immunoSEQ 96-well plate. From the authors' description of their analysis: The immunoSEQ output contained only junctional sequences without quality scores, so filtering could not match that applied to full-length reads. To assign V/J genes and CDR3, sequences were annotated against IMGT germline references using PyIR, a Python wrapper for IgBLAST v1.9. Any read was removed if the V/J assignment was weak (E-value above 1e-6), the CDR3 was missing, or the read contained stop codons, out-of-frame junctions, or ambiguous translated residues. A V3J clonotype was defined by an identical inferred V gene, J gene, and CDR3 amino acid sequence. To compute the percentage overlap between repertoires, the number of shared unique clonotypes was divided by the size of the smaller repertoire. Richness of each repertoire was evaluated using RTK rarefaction, the Chao1 estimator, and Recon v2.1 estimates of unobserved clonotypes. OLGA was used to compute generation probabilities for all TCRbeta clonotypes that the gDNA method yielded from a few donors. Drawn from immuneACCESS, this table holds only the in-frame rearrangements with V and J called that TCRdb kept. Clones are partly lost; checked studies trace under half to an unresolved V gene and leave the rest unexplained. Clone size and the V and J calls come from that table; the DNA yielded D and trimming. This sample gives some 2.4 million clones in total; roughly 93% of them show up just once. The ten top clones hold approximately 0.37% of the sample.

The entry originates in a study of shared clonotypes between healthy human individuals (dated by TCRdb to about 2020). For context, the study as a whole: The cohort comprised a couple of women and a few men aged 18 to 49 years. Per donor, three plates each were used for CD4 naive and CD4 memory, two for CD8 naive, and one for CD8 memory. To estimate repertoire size and how much clonotypes are shared between individuals, the study performed deep sequencing of blood TCR repertoires from about five healthy adults. To increase sequencing depth and limit assay-specific biases, different laboratories used diverse techniques to prepare libraries and sequence TCR repertoires. Between about 0.8 and 9.5 billion PBMCs per donor were obtained by leukapheresis.

General findings and caveats noted by the study authors: Pairwise subsampling led to the expectation that sequencing depth would affect the degree of clonotype sharing among donors. Because the study included only a small number of donors, the genetic and exposure-history diversity represented was limited. Incomplete sequencing was indicated by rarefaction of sorted-subset datasets, despite the large sequencing depth. Larger estimated clonotype richness was generally found for naive subsets than for memory subsets. Higher generation probabilities were observed for clonotypes shared by all four sorted-subset donors than for non-shared clonotypes. Sampling was restricted to blood, and TCR repertoires in tissues likely differ from the TCR repertoires found in blood. When a handful of donors were compared, the shared fraction of clonotypes was around 4.6% for naive CD4, over 3% for naive CD8, 2% to 2.5% for memory CD4, and 0.4% for memory CD8.

V and J are trimmed by 4 bases and 3 bases, and the gene matches miss 4 bases of the junction. CDR1 and CDR2 are drawn from the germline V gene: SGHRS, YFSETQ. Counted from cysteine to phenylalanine, this CDR3 has 15 amino acids. The DNA shown is the 45-base CDR3, in frame from base 1. The material sequenced was naive CD4+ T cells from PBMCs. Interpreted using the paper, the cell subset or site label stands for: CD45RA+ positively selected. The sequence was collected from a man in his late teens or twenties in good health. Some clones in this sample may be carry-over from other donors' samples. The sequence links TRBV5-1 to TRBJ2-3; a stretch of 11 junction bases matches TRBD1. The CDR3 reads CASSPGQGATDTQYF. The nucleotide sequence is TGCGCCAGCAGCCCCGGACAGGGGGCTACAGATACGCAGTATTTT.